This TCR beta chain stems from a study of cytomegalovirus exposure and HLA in healthy donors. Points from the study as a whole: Listed as cytomegalovirus-associated were roughly 180 TCR beta chains. Donor immune exposure was known only as CMV serostatus.

The CDR3 runs 13 residues. V shed 5 bases, J shed 3 bases, and the junction held 4 bases outside the gene matches. The germline gives CDR1 SGHRS, CDR2 YFSETQ. The primer mix had 60 Vbeta and 13 Jbeta primers. Generated by immunoSEQ multiplex PCR, the TCRdb table keeps only in-frame clones and is missing some. This repertoire shows fewer than 200,000 clones, 70% to 85% found once; its top ten account for more than 0.55%. In regard to this clone: Its target is unknown.

This sequence originates from a woman aged 40 to 50 in good health and CMV-seronegative. This chain links TRBV5-1 with TRBJ2-7, with 8 bases matching TRBD1. What was sequenced was PBMCs. In DNA form, the CDR3 reads TGCGCCAGCAGTGACAGGGGCTACTACGAGCAGTACTTC. Amino acid sequence: CASSDRGYYEQYF.